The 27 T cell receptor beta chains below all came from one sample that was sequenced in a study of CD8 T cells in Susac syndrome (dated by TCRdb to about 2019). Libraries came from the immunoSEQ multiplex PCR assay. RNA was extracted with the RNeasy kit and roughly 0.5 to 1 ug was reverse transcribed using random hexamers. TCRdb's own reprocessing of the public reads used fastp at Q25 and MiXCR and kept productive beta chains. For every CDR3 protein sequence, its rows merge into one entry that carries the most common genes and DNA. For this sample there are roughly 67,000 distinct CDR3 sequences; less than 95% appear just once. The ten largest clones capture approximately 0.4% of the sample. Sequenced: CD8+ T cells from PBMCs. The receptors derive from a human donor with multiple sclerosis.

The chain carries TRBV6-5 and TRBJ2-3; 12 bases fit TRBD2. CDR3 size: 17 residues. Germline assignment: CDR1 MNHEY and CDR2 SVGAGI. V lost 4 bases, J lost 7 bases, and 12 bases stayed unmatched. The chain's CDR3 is CASSSPPGLAGDNTQYF. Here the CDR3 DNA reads TGTGCCAGCAGTTCGCCGCCGGGACTAGCGGGCGATAATACGCAGTATTTT.

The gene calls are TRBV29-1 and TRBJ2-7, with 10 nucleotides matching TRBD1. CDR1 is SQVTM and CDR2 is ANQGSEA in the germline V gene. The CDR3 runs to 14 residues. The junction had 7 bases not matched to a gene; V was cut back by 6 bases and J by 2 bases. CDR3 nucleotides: TGCAGCGTGGGGGCCGGGACAGGGGCCTACGAGCAGTACTTC. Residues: CSVGAGTGAYEQYF.

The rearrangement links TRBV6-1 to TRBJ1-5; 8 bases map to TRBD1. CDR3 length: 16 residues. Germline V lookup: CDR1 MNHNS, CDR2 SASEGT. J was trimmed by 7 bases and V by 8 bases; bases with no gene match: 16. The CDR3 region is CASQEALAGGRQPQHF. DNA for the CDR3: TGTGCCAGCCAAGAGGCCTTAGCAGGGGGCAGGCAGCCCCAGCATTTT.

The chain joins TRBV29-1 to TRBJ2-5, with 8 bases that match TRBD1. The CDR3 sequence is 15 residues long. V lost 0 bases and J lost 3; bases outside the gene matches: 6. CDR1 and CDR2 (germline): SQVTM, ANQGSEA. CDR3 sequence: CSVEDRRQGKETQYF. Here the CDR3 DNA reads TGCAGCGTTGAAGATAGACGACAGGGGAAAGAGACCCAGTACTTC.

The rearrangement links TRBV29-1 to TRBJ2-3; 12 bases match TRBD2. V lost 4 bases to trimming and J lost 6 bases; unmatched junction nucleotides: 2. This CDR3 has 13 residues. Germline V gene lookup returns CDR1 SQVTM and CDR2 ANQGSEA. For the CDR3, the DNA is TGCAGCGTTGTGACTAGCGGGAGCGATACGCAGTATTTT. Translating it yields CSVVTSGSDTQYF.

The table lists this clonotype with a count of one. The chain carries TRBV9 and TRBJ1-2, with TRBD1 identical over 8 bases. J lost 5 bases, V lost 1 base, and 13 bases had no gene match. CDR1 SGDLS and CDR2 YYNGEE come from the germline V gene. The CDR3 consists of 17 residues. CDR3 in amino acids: CASSVIDDRGSDYGYTF. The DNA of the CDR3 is TGTGCCAGCAGCGTAATAGACGACAGGGGCTCTGATTATGGCTACACCTTC.

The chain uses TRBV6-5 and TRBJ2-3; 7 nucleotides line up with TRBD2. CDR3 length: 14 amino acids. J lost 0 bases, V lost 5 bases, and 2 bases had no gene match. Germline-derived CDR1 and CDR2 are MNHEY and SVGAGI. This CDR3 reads CASSASGSTDTQYF. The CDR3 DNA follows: TGTGCCAGCAGTGCTAGCGGTAGCACAGATACGCAGTATTTT.

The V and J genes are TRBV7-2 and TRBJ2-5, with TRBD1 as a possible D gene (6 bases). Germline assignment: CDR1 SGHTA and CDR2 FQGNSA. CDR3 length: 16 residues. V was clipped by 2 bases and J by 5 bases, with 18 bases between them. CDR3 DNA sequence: TGTGCCAGCAGCTTATACCCCCCGGGACAAGAGGAGACCCAGTACTTC. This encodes CASSLYPPGQEETQYF.

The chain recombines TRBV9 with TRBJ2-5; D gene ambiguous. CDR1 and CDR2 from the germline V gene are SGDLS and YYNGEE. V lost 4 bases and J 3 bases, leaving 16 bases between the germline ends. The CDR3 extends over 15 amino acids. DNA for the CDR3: TGTGCCAGCAGCTCCCGTCGTGGGGAAGAAGAGACCCAGTACTTC. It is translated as CASSSRRGEEETQYF. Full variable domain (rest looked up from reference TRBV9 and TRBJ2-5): DSGVTQTPKHLITATGQRVTLRCSPRSGDLSVYWYQQSLDQGLQFLIQYYNGEERAKGNILERFSAQQFPDLHSELNLSSLELGDSALYFCASSSRRGEEETQYFGPGTRLLVL.

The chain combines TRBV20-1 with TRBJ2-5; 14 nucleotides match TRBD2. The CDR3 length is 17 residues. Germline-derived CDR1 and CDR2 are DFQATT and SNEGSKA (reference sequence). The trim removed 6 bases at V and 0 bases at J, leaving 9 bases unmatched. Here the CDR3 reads CSAPGLAGGQYQETQYF. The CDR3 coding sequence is TGCAGTGCCCCCGGACTAGCGGGGGGACAGTACCAAGAGACCCAGTACTTC.

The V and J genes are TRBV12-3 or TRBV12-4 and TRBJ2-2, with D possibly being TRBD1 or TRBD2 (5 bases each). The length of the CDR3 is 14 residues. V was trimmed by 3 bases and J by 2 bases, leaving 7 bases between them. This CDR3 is CASSFGGNTGELFF. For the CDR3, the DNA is TGTGCCAGCAGTTTTGGGGGAAACACCGGGGAGCTGTTTTTT.

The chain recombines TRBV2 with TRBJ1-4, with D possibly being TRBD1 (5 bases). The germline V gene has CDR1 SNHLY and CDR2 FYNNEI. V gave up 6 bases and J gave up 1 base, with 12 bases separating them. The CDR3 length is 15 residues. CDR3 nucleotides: TGTGCCAGCAGCTACCTGGGGGGAACTAATGAAAAACTGTTTTTT. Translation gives CASSYLGGTNEKLFF.

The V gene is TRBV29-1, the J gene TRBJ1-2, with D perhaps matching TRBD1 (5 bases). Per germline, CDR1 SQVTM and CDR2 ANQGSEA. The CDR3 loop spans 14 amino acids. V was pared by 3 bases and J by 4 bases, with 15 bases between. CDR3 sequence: CSVEGPRQSYGYTF. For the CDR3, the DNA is TGCAGCGTTGAGGGTCCGAGACAGAGCTATGGCTACACCTTC.

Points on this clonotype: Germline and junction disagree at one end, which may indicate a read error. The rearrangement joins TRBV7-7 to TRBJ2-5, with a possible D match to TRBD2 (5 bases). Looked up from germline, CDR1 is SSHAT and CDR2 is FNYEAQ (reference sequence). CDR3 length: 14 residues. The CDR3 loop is CASSLDYSEGTQYF. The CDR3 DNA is TGTGCTAGCAGCTTAGACTACTCCGAAGGGACCCAGTACTTC.

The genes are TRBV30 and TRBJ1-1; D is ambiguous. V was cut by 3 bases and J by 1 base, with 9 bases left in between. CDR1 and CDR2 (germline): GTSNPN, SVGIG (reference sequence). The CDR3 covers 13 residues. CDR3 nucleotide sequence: TGTGCCTGGAGGTACAGCGAGAACACTGAAGCTTTCTTT. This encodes CAWRYSENTEAFF.

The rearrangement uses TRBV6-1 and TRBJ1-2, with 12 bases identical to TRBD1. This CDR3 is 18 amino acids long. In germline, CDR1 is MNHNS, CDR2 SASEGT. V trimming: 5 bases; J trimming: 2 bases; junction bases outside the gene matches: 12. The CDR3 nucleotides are TGTGCCAGCAGTCTAACACCCCCGGGACAGGGGGCGAACTATGGCTACACCTTC. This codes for CASSLTPPGQGANYGYTF.

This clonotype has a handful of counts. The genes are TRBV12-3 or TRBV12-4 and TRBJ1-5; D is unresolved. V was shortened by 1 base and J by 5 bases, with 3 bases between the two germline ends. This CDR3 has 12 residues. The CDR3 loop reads CASSLGDQPQHF. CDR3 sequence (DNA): TGTGCCAGCAGTTTAGGGGATCAGCCCCAGCATTTT.

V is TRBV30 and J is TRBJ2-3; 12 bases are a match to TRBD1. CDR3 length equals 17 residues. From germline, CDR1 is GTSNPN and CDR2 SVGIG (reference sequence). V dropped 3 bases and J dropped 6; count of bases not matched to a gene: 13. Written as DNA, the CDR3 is TGTGCCTGGAGCGACGGGACAGGGGGCCACCTCAGGGATACGCAGTATTTT. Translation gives CAWSDGTGGHLRDTQYF.

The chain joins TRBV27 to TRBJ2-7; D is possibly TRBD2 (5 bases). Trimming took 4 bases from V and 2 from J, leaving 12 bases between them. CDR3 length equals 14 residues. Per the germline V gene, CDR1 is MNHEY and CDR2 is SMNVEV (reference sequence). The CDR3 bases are TGTGCCAGCAGTTATGGTAGCGATACCTACGAGCAGTACTTC. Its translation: CASSYGSDTYEQYF.

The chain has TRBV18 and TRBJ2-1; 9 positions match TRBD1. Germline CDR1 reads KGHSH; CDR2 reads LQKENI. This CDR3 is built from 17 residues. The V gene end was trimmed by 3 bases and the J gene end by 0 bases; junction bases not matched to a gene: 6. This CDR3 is CASSPDRGQSSYNEQFF. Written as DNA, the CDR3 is TGTGCCAGCTCACCGGACAGGGGTCAAAGCTCCTACAATGAGCAGTTCTTC.

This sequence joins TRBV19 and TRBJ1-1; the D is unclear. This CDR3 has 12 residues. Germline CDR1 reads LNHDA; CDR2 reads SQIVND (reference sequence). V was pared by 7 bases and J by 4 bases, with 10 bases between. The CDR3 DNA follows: TGTGCCAGTACCCACGGGCCCACTGAAGCTTTCTTT. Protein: CASTHGPTEAFF.

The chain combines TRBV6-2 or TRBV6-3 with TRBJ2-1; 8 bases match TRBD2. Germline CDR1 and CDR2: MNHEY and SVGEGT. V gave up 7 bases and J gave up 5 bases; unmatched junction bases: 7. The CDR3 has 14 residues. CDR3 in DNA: TGTGCCAGCACGTTCGGGGGGGCGCACAATGAGCAGTTCTTC. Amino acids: CASTFGGAHNEQFF.

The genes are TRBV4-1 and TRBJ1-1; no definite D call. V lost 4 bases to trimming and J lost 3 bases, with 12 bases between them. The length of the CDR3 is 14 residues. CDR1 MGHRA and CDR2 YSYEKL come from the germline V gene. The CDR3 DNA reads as TGCGCCAGCAGCCGCCATACTACCGACACTGAAGCTTTCTTT. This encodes CASSRHTTDTEAFF.

CDR3 sequence: CASRRSLGNTEAFF. The CDR3 DNA follows: TGTGCCAGCAGACGGTCTCTTGGGAACACTGAAGCTTTCTTT. The chain couples TRBV27 to TRBJ1-1; D gene uncertain. V was clipped by 6 bases and J by 1 base, with 12 bases between them. The germline gives CDR1 MNHEY, CDR2 SMNVEV (reference sequence). CDR3 size: 14 residues.

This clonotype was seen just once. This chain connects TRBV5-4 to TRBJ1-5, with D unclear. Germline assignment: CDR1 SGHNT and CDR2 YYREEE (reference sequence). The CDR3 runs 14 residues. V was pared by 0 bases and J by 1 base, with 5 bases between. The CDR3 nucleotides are TGTGCCAGCAGCTTGGGTGAGAGCAATCAGCCCCAGCATTTT. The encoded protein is CASSLGESNQPQHF.

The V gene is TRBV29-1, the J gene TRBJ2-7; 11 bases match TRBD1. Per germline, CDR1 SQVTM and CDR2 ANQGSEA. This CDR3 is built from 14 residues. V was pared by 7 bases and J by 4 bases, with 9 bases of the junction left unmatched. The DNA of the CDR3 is TGCAGCGCCGAAACCGGGACAGGGGGTTACGAGCAGTACTTC. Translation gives CSAETGTGGYEQYF.

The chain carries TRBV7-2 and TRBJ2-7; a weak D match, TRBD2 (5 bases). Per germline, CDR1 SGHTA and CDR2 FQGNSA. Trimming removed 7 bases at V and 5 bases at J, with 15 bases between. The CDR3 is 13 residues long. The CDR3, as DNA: TGTGCCAGCACCCCTGAGGGATTCCACGAGCAGTACTTC. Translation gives CASTPEGFHEQYF.